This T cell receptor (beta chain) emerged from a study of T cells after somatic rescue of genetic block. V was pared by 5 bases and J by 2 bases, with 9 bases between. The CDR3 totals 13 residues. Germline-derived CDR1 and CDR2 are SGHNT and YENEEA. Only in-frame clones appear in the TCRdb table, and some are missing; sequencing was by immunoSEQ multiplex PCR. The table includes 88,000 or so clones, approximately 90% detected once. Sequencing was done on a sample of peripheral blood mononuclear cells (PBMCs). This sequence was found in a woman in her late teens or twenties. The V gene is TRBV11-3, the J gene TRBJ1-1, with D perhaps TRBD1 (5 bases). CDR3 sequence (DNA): TGTGCCAGCAGCCGGGGACTTAACACTGAAGCTTTCTTT. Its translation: CASSRGLNTEAFF.